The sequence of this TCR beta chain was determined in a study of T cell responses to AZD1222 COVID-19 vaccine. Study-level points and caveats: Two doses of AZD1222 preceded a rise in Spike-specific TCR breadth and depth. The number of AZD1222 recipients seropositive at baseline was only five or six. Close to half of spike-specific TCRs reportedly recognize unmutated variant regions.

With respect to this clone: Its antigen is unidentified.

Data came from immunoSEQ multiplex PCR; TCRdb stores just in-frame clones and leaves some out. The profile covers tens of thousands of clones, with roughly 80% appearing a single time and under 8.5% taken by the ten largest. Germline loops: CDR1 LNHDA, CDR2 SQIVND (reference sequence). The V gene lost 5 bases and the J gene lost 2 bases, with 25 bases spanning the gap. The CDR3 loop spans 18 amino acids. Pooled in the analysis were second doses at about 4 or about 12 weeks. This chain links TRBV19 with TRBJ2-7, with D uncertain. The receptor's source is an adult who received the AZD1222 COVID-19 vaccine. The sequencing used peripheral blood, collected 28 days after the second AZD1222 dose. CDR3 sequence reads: CASSLAGYPPVPTYEQYF. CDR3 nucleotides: TGTGCCAGTAGTCTTGCTGGGTATCCCCCCGTTCCTACCTACGAGCAGTACTTC.